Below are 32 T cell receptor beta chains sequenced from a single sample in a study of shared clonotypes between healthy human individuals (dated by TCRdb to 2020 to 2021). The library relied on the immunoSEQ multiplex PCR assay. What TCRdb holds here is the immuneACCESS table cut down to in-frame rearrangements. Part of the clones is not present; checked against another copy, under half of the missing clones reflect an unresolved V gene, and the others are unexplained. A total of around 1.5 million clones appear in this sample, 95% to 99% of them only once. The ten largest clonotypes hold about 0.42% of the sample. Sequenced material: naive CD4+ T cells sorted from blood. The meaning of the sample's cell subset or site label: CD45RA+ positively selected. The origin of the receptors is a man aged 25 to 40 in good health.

The CDR3 here is CAWSTGVVGQFF. The CDR3 region has the DNA TGTGCCTGGAGTACAGGGGTCGTAGGGCAGTTCTTC. The J gene is TRBJ2-1, the V gene TRBV30, with TRBD1 identical over 7 bases. The J segment lost 12 bases and the V segment lost 2 bases, leaving 7 bases of the junction unmatched. The CDR3 contains 12 residues. Germline V gives CDR1 GTSNPN, CDR2 SVGIG (reference sequence). Full variable domain (rest looked up from reference TRBV30 and TRBJ2-1): SQTIHQWPATLVQPVGSPLSLECTVEGTSNPNLYWYRQAAGRGLQLLFYSVGIGQISSEVPQNLSASRPQDRQFILSSKKLLLSDSGFYLCAWSTGVVGQFFGPGTRLTVL.

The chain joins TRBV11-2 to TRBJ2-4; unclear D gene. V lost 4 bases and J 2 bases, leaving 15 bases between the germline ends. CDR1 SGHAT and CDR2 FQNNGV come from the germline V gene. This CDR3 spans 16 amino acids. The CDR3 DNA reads TGTGCCAGCAGCTCCCCGGATTATTTGACCAAAAACATTCAGTACTTC. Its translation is CASSSPDYLTKNIQYF.

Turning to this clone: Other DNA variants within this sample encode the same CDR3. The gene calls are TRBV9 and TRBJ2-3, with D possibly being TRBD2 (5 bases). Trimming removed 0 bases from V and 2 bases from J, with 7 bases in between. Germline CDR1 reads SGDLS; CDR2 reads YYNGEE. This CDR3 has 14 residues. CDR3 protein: CASSVAGNTDTQYF. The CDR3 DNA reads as TGTGCCAGCAGCGTAGCGGGGAACACAGATACGCAGTATTTT.

The CDR3 nucleotides are TGTGCCAGCGGACTGAGAAATCTGGTCACAGATACGCAGTATTTT. It translates to CASGLRNLVTDTQYF. The chain combines TRBV27 with TRBJ2-3, with D possibly TRBD2 on 5 matching bases. Trimming took 8 bases from V and 2 from J, leaving 17 bases between them. Germline loops: CDR1 MNHEY, CDR2 SMNVEV (reference sequence). The CDR3 is 15 amino acids.

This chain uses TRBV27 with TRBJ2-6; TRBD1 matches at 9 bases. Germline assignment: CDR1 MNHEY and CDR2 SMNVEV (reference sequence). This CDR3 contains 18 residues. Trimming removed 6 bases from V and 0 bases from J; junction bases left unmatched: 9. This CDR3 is CASRLQGASFSGANVLTF. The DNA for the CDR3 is TGTGCCAGCAGACTACAGGGGGCTTCCTTCTCTGGGGCCAACGTCCTGACTTTC.

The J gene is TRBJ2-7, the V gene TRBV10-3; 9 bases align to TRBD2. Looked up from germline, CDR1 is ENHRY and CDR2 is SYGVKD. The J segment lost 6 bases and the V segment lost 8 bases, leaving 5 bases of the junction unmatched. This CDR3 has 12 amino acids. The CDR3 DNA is TGTGCCATCCTCGCGGGAGGGGGCGAGCAGTACTTC. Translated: CAILAGGGEQYF.

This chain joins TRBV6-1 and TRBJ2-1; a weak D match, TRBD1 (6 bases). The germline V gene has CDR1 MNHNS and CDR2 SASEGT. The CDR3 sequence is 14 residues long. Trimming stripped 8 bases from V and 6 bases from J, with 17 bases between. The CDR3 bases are TGTGCCAGCCATATCCACAGGGATACCAATGAGCAGTTCTTC. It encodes CASHIHRDTNEQFF.

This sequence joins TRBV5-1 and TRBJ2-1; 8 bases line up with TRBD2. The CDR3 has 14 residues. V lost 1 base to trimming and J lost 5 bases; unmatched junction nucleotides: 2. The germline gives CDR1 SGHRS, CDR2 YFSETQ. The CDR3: CASSLFSGNNEQFF. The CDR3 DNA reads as TGCGCCAGCAGCTTGTTTAGCGGGAACAATGAGCAGTTCTTC.

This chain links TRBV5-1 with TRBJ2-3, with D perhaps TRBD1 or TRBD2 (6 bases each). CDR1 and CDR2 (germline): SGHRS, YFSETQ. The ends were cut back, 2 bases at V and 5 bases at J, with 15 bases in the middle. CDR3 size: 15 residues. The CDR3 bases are TGCGCCAGCAGCTTCGTGGGGGGCGAGGGAGATACGCAGTATTTT. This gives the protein CASSFVGGEGDTQYF.

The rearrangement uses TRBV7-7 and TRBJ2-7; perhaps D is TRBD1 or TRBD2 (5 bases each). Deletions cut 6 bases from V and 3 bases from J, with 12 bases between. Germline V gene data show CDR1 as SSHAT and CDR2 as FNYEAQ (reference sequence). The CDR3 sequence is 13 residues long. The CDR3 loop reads CASSVTGGYEQYF. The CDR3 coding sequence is TGTGCCAGCAGTGTGACTGGGGGCTACGAGCAGTACTTC.

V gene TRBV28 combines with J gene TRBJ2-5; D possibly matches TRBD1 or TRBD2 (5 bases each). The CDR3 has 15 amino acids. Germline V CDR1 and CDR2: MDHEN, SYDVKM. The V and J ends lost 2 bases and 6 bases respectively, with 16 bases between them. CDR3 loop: CASSLHGDLGKTQYF. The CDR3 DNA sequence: TGTGCCAGCAGTTTACACGGGGACCTGGGAAAGACCCAGTACTTC.

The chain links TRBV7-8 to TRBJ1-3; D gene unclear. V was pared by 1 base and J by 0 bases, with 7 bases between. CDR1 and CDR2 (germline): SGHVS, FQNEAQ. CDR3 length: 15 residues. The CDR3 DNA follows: TGTGCCAGCAGCTTAGAGGGCAGCTCTGGAAACACCATATATTTT. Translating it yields CASSLEGSSGNTIYF.

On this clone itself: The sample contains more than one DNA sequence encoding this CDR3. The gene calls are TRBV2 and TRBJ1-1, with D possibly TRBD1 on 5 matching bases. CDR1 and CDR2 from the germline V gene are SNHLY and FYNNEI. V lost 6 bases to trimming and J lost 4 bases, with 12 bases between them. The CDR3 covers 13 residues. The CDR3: CASRGTGGTEAFF. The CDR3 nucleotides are TGTGCCAGCAGGGGGACGGGAGGCACTGAAGCTTTCTTT.

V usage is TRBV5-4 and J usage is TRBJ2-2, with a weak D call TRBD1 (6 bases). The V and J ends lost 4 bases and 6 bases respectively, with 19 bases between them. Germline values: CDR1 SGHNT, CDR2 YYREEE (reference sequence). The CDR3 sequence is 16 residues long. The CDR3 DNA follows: TGTGCCAGCAGCCCCCCAGGGGCAACGAGAGCCGGGGAGCTGTTTTTT. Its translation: CASSPPGATRAGELFF.

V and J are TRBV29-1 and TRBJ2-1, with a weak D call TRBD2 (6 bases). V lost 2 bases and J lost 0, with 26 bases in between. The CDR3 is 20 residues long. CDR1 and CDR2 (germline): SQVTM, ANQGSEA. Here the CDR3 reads CSVEREWGWGSGLSYNEQFF. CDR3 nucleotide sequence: TGCAGCGTTGAACGAGAGTGGGGGTGGGGTAGCGGCCTCTCCTACAATGAGCAGTTCTTC.

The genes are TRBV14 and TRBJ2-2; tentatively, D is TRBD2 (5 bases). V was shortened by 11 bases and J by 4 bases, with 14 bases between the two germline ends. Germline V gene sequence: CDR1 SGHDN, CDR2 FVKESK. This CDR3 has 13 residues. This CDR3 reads CASAEVGTGELFF. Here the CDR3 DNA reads TGTGCCTCAGCGGAGGTTGGCACCGGGGAGCTGTTTTTT.

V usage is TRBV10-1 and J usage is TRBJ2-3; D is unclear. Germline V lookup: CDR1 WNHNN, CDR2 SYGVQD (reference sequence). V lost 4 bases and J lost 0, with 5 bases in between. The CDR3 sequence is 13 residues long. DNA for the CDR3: TGCGCCAGCAGTGGTTATAGCACAGATACGCAGTATTTT. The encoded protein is CASSGYSTDTQYF.

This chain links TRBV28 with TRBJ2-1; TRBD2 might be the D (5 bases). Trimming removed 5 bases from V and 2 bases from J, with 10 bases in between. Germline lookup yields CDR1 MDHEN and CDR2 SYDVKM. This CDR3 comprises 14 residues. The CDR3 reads CASSPPGTYNEQFF. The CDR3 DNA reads TGTGCCAGCAGTCCGCCGGGAACCTACAATGAGCAGTTCTTC.

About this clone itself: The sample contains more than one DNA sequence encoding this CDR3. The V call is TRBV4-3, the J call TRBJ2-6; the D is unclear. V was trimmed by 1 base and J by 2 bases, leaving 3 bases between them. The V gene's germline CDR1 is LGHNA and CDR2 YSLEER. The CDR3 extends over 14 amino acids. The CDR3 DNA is TGCGCCAGCAGCCAAGTCACTGGGGCCAACGTCCTGACTTTC. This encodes CASSQVTGANVLTF.

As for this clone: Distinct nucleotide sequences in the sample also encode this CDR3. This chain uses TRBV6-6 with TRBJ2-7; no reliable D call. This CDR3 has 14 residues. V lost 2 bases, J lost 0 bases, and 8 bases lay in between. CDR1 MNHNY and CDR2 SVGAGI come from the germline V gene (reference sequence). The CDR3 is CASSYIGSSYEQYF. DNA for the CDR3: TGTGCCAGCAGTTACATTGGCAGCTCCTACGAGCAGTACTTC.

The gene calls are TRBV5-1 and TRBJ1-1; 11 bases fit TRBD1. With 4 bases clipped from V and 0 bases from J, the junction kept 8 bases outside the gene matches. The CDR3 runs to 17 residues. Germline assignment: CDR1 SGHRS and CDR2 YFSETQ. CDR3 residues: CASSPRTGGSVNTEAFF. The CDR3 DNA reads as TGCGCCAGCAGCCCCAGGACAGGGGGCTCGGTGAACACTGAAGCTTTCTTT.

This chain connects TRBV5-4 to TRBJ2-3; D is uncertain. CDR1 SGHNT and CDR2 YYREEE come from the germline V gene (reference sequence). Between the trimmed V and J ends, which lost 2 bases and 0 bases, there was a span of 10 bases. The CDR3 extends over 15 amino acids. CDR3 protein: CASSFGGASTDTQYF. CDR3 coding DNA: TGTGCCAGCAGCTTTGGCGGAGCCAGCACAGATACGCAGTATTTT.

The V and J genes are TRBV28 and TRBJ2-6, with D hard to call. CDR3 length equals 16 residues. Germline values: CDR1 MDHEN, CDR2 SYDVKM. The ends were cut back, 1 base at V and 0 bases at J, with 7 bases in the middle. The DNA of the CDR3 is TGTGCCAGCAGTTTATCCGTAACCTCTGGGGCCAACGTCCTGACTTTC. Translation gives CASSLSVTSGANVLTF.

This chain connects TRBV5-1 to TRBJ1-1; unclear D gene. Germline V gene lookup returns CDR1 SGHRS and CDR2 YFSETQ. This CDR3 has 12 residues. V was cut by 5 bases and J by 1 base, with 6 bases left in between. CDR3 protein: CASRKENTEAFF. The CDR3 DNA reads TGCGCCAGCAGGAAAGAGAACACTGAAGCTTTCTTT. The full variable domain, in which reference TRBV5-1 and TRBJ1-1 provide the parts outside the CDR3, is KAGVTQTPRYLIKTRGQQVTLSCSPISGHRSVSWYQQTPGQGLQFLFEYFSETQRNKGNFPGRFSGRQFSNSRSEMNVSTLELGDSALYLCASRKENTEAFFGQGTRLTVV.

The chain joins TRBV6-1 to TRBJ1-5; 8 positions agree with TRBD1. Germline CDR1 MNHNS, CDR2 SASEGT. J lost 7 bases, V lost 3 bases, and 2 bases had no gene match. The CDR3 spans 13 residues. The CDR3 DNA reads TGTGCCAGCAGTGACAGGGGGCGGCAGCCCCAGCATTTT. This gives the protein CASSDRGRQPQHF.

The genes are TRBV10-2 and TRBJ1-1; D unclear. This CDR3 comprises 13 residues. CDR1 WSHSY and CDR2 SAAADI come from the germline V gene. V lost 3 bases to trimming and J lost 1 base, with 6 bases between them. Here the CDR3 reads CASSDPGNTEAFF. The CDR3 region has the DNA TGCGCCAGCAGTGACCCTGGGAACACTGAAGCTTTCTTT.

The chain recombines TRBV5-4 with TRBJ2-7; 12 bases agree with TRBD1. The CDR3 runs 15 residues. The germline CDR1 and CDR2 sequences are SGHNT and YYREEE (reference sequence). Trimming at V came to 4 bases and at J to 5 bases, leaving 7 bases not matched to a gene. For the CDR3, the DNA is TGTGCCAGCAGCGTAGGGACAGGGGGCGTCGACGAGCAGTACTTC. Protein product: CASSVGTGGVDEQYF.

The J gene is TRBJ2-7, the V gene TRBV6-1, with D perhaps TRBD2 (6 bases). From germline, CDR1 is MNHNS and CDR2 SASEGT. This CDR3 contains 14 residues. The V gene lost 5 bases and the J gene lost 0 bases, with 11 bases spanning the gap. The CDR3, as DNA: TGTGCCAGCAGTTCTCTAGCGAGCTCCTACGAGCAGTACTTC. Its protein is CASSSLASSYEQYF.

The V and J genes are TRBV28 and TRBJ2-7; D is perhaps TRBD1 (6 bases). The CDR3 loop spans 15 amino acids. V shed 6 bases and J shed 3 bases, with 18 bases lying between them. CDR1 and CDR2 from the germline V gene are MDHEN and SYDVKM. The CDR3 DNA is TGTGCCAGCAGCGCTACAGGGCGTTACAACTACGAGCAGTACTTC. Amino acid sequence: CASSATGRYNYEQYF.

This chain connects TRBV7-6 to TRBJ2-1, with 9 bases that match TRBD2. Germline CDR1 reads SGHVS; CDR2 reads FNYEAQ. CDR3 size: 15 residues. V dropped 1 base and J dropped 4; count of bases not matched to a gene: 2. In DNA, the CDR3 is TGTGCCAGCAGCTTAGAGGGACTAGCATACAATGAGCAGTTCTTC. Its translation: CASSLEGLAYNEQFF.

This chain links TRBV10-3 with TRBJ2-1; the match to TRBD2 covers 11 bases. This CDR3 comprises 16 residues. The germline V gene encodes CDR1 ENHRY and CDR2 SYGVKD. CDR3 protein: CAIAGTSGSKYNEQFF. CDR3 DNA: TGTGCGATCGCAGGGACTAGCGGATCCAAATACAATGAGCAGTTCTTC.

CDR3 sequence reads: CASSGLGLAGEKEQFF. The CDR3 region has the DNA TGCGCCAGCAGCGGTCTGGGACTAGCGGGAGAGAAGGAGCAGTTCTTC. The rearrangement links TRBV5-1 to TRBJ2-1; 14 bases are shared with TRBD2. This CDR3 spans 16 amino acids. Germline V gene sequence: CDR1 SGHRS, CDR2 YFSETQ. Unmatched junction bases numbered 10, after V lost 4 bases and J lost 10 bases.